Included here is one T cell receptor (beta chain) sequence, with context. The V gene's germline CDR1 is MDHEN and CDR2 SYDVKM. V gave up 6 bases and J gave up 0 bases; unmatched junction bases: 8. There are 16 residues in the CDR3. Sequenced by immunoSEQ multiplex PCR; TCRdb stores in-frame clones only, minus some. The table shows some 250,000 clones, with more than 75% occurring only once. The data stem from a study of Ad26.COV2.S vaccination and SARS-CoV-2 variants. Treatment meaning: 15 to 20 received Ad26.COV2.S at low or high dose, single or two shots; 5 received placebo; per-sample allocation not given. Sampling took place 63 days after the first vaccine or placebo injection.

The source was peripheral blood, collected in a trial of Ad26.COV2.S vaccine versus placebo. The rearrangement joins TRBV28 to TRBJ1-3; 7 nucleotides match TRBD1. This receptor was identified in a person between 18 and 59 years old who received the Ad26.COV2.S COVID-19 vaccine or a placebo. The CDR3 region is CASRPFGTDSGNTIYF. CDR3 bases: TGTGCCAGCAGGCCGTTCGGGACAGACTCTGGAAACACCATATATTTT.